This entry lists 7 T cell receptor beta chains sequenced from one sample in a study of response to subunit inactivated influenza vaccine. TCRdb independently ran MiXCR on the RT-PCR reads; one entry per CDR3 protein. The sample contains just over 300,000 distinct CDR3 sequences, approximately 20% of which appear only once. The sequencing here drew on PBMCs from blood, taken about 19 months after vaccination. The receptors derive from a man between 50 and 70 years old who received an inactivated influenza vaccine.

This clonotype was detected a few times. The rearrangement uses TRBV10-3 and TRBJ1-5; 7 nucleotides align to TRBD1. V trimming: 10 bases; J trimming: 1 base; junction bases outside the gene matches: 4. This CDR3 is 13 amino acids long. Germline CDR1 is ENHRY and CDR2 is SYGVKD. The DNA for the CDR3 is TGTGCCACCTGGACAGGCAGCAATCAGCCCCAGCATTTT. Amino acids: CATWTGSNQPQHF.

The chain is built from TRBV12-3 or TRBV12-4 and TRBJ1-1, with TRBD1 identical over 12 bases. The CDR3 spans 19 residues. The V gene end was trimmed by 2 bases and the J gene end by 0 bases; junction bases not matched to a gene: 10. The CDR3 sequence: CASSLRDRGRDRMNTEAFF. In nucleotides, the CDR3 is TGTGCCAGCAGTTTAAGGGACAGGGGGCGGGATCGCATGAACACTGAAGCTTTCTTT.

This clonotype was observed many times. V usage is TRBV7-9 and J usage is TRBJ2-3, with 9 positions matching TRBD2. The CDR3 has 16 amino acids. With V trimmed by 4 bases and J by 0 bases, 5 bases remained unmatched. Germline CDR1 reads SEHNR; CDR2 reads FQNEAQ (reference sequence). The CDR3 loop reads CASSSRTSASTDTQYF. The CDR3 DNA reads as TGTGCCAGCAGCTCCCGGACTAGCGCGAGCACAGATACGCAGTATTTT.

This clonotype was found a few times. The chain uses TRBV5-1 and TRBJ1-2; 7 nucleotides match TRBD1. CDR1 and CDR2 (germline): SGHRS, YFSETQ. The junction had 9 bases not matched to a gene; V was cut back by 4 bases and J by 0 bases. This CDR3 region has 16 residues. Here the CDR3 reads CASSGGTATTNYGYTF. The CDR3 DNA is TGCGCCAGCAGCGGGGGGACAGCTACCACTAACTATGGCTACACCTTC.

The chain combines TRBV5-4 with TRBJ1-3; 7 bases align to TRBD1. The CDR3 covers 16 residues. Germline V gene sequence: CDR1 SGHNT, CDR2 YYREEE (reference sequence). Trimming at V came to 2 bases and at J to 2 bases, leaving 7 bases not matched to a gene. The CDR3 DNA reads TGTGCCAGCAGCTTCGGGGACAGCCGAACTGGAAACACCATATATTTT. It specifies CASSFGDSRTGNTIYF. Supplemented by reference TRBV5-4 and TRBJ1-3, the full variable domain reads ETGVTQSPTHLIKTRGQQVTLRCSSQSGHNTVSWYQQALGQGPQFIFQYYREEENGRGNFPPRFSGLQFPNYSSELNVNALELDDSALYLCASSFGDSRTGNTIYFGEGSWLTVV.

J is TRBJ2-5 and V is TRBV12-3 or TRBV12-4; D gene ambiguous. The CDR3 is made up of 13 amino acids. The V end lost 5 bases, the J end lost 5 bases, and 12 bases lay between the germline ends. The CDR3 DNA reads TGTGCCAGCAGTCCCCTCGGCCGGGAGACCCAGTACTTC. Amino acid sequence: CASSPLGRETQYF.

Concerning this clonotype itself: The junction differs from germline at one of its ends, possibly a read error. V and J are TRBV7-9 and TRBJ1-4; 7 bases align to TRBD1. CDR1 SEHNR and CDR2 FQNEAQ come from the germline V gene (reference sequence). The CDR3 has 15 residues. The CDR3 sequence: CAGSSRQGTNEKLFF. The CDR3 coding sequence is TGTGCCGGCAGCTCCCGACAGGGTACTAATGAAAAACTGTTTTTT.